The 12 T cell receptor beta chains presented below share a single source sample, sequenced in a study of cytomegalovirus exposure and HLA in healthy donors. The PCR made use of 60 Vbeta and 13 Jbeta primers. Profiling relied on immunoSEQ multiplex PCR, and the TCRdb table lists in-frame clones only, not all of them. This table has about 200,000 clones, 70% to 80% appearing once. Sequencing was carried out using PBMCs. These TCRs come from a male donor in good health and CMV-seropositive.

This clone turned up a few times. This chain joins TRBV19 and TRBJ2-2, with a possible D match to TRBD1 (6 bases). Between the trimmed V and J ends, which lost 4 bases and 4 bases, there was a span of 19 bases. Germline CDR1 LNHDA, CDR2 SQIVND (reference sequence). This CDR3 has 17 amino acids. As DNA, the CDR3 is TGTGCCAGTAGTACAGTGCTGGGGGCGATGGGCACCGGGGAGCTGTTTTTT. Protein: CASSTVLGAMGTGELFF.

The V and J genes are TRBV7-8 and TRBJ2-5, with 9 nucleotides matching TRBD1. This CDR3 contains 14 residues. Germline CDR1 SGHVS, CDR2 FQNEAQ. V trimming: 5 bases; J trimming: 5 bases; junction bases outside the gene matches: 6. The CDR3 loop is CASSMTGGWETQYF. In nucleotides, the CDR3 is TGTGCCAGCAGCATGACAGGGGGTTGGGAGACCCAGTACTTC. Based on the CDR3 plus reference TRBV7-8 and TRBJ2-5, the full variable domain is GAGVSQSPRYKVAKRGQDVALRCDPISGHVSLFWYQQALGQGPEFLTYFQNEAQLDKSGLPSDRFFAERPEGSVSTLKIQRTQQEDSAVYLCASSMTGGWETQYFGPGTRLLVL.

This clone was picked up one time. V is TRBV7-2 and J is TRBJ1-1; 7 bases map to TRBD1. The CDR3 length is 13 residues. Germline lookup yields CDR1 SGHTA and CDR2 FQGNSA. The trim removed 5 bases at V and 9 bases at J, leaving 9 bases unmatched. Written as DNA, the CDR3 is TGTGCCAGCAGCCGGAGGGGGCTTGCTAAAGCTTTCTTT. Its translation: CASSRRGLAKAFF.

The V and J genes are TRBV6-5 and TRBJ1-5; TRBD1 aligns across 7 bases. Germline lookup yields CDR1 MNHEY and CDR2 SVGAGI. Losses at the gene ends were 3 bases for V and 7 bases for J; bases not matched to a gene: 6. The CDR3 consists of 14 residues. The CDR3 loop reads CASSYLGRGQPQHF. For the CDR3, the DNA is TGTGCCAGCAGTTATCTGGGCAGGGGGCAGCCCCAGCATTTT.

CDR3 nucleotides: TGTGCCAGCAGTTTGTTCAACAGGGCGAACGGGGAGCTGTTTTTT. Encoded protein: CASSLFNRANGELFF. This chain uses TRBV27 with TRBJ2-2; D perhaps matches TRBD1 (6 bases). CDR3 length equals 15 residues. Germline loops: CDR1 MNHEY, CDR2 SMNVEV (reference sequence). The V gene lost 3 bases and the J gene lost 7 bases, with 15 bases spanning the gap.

The chain joins TRBV7-2 to TRBJ2-1, with 10 bases fitting TRBD2. Germline CDR1 and CDR2: SGHTA and FQGNSA. V shed 6 bases, J shed 5 bases, and the junction held 7 bases outside the gene matches. This CDR3 comprises 15 residues. The CDR3 protein is CASRFLAGADNEQFF. The CDR3 bases are TGTGCCAGCAGGTTCCTAGCGGGAGCGGACAATGAGCAGTTCTTC.

This chain joins TRBV5-6 and TRBJ2-3; 7 bases agree with TRBD2. This CDR3 region has 16 residues. The V gene end was trimmed by 2 bases and the J gene end by 4 bases; junction bases not matched to a gene: 10. Looked up from germline, CDR1 is SGHDT and CDR2 is YYEEEE. The DNA of the CDR3 is TGTGCCAGCAGCTTTTTTGGGGAGGGTGTTGCAGATACGCAGTATTTT. Its translation is CASSFFGEGVADTQYF.

The chain links TRBV5-1 to TRBJ1-5, with D uncertain. CDR1 is SGHRS and CDR2 is YFSETQ in the germline V gene. The CDR3 length is 13 residues. V lost 5 bases, J lost 2 bases, and 8 bases lay in between. The CDR3: CASRAGGNQPQHF. CDR3 bases: TGCGCCAGCAGAGCCGGAGGCAATCAGCCCCAGCATTTT. The full variable domain, completed using reference TRBV5-1 and TRBJ1-5, is KAGVTQTPRYLIKTRGQQVTLSCSPISGHRSVSWYQQTPGQGLQFLFEYFSETQRNKGNFPGRFSGRQFSNSRSEMNVSTLELGDSALYLCASRAGGNQPQHFGDGTRLSIL.

The chain joins TRBV7-3 to TRBJ2-7; tentative D call: TRBD1 (6 bases). Germline-derived CDR1 and CDR2 are SGHTA and FQGTGA. This CDR3 has 14 amino acids. The ends were cut back, 5 bases at V and 4 bases at J, with 15 bases in the middle. This chain's CDR3 is CASSPGGRGYEQYF. CDR3 nucleotide sequence: TGTGCCAGCAGCCCCGGCGGCAGGGGATACGAGCAGTACTTC.

This clone was detected a few times. The rearrangement joins TRBV18 to TRBJ1-2; 7 bases line up with TRBD1. V lost 1 base to trimming and J lost 3 bases; unmatched junction nucleotides: 2. Per germline, CDR1 KGHSH and CDR2 LQKENI. This CDR3 is 14 amino acids long. The CDR3 loop reads CASSPQGQHYGYTF. The CDR3 DNA is TGTGCCAGCTCACCACAGGGACAGCACTATGGCTACACCTTC.

The rearrangement links TRBV7-3 to TRBJ2-2, with 9 bases lining up with TRBD1. Germline CDR1 is SGHTA and CDR2 is FQGTGA. V gave up 5 bases and J gave up 5 bases; unmatched junction bases: 6. The CDR3 is 15 amino acids. Here the CDR3 reads CASSHTGGGTGELFF. CDR3 DNA sequence: TGTGCCAGCAGCCATACAGGGGGCGGGACCGGGGAGCTGTTTTTT.

The genes are TRBV5-4 and TRBJ2-1; 15 nucleotides match TRBD2. The CDR3 loop spans 17 amino acids. V shed 3 bases and J 5 bases; nucleotides not matched to a gene: 6. Germline V gene lookup returns CDR1 SGHNT and CDR2 YYREEE (reference sequence). The CDR3 loop is CASSSRTSGRADNEQFF. The CDR3 nucleotides are TGTGCCAGCAGCTCGCGGACTAGCGGGAGGGCCGACAATGAGCAGTTCTTC. Together with reference TRBV5-4 and TRBJ2-1, the CDR3 gives the full variable domain: ETGVTQSPTHLIKTRGQQVTLRCSSQSGHNTVSWYQQALGQGPQFIFQYYREEENGRGNFPPRFSGLQFPNYSSELNVNALELDDSALYLCASSSRTSGRADNEQFFGPGTRLTVL.